This section outlines one TCR beta chain sequence together with its context. The data derive from a study of T cell responses to AZD1222 COVID-19 vaccine. The CDR3 has 11 amino acids. Trimming stripped 5 bases from V and 4 bases from J, with 3 bases between. The germline CDR1 and CDR2 sequences are MNHEY and SVGEGT. The data were produced by immunoSEQ multiplex PCR, yet TCRdb's version contains in-frame clones alone and is incomplete. There are approximately 150,000 clones in the sample; roughly nine tenths occur only once, and roughly 3.8% lies in the top ten. This TCR derives from an adult who received the AZD1222 COVID-19 vaccine. The material was peripheral blood, obtained 28 days after the second AZD1222 dose. The chain has TRBV6-2 or TRBV6-3 and TRBJ2-1; D uncertain. CDR3 bases: TGTGCCAGCAGTCTTTACAATGAGCAGTTCTTC. It translates to CASSLYNEQFF.